The present TCR beta chain was sequenced within a study of radiotherapy plus CTLA-4 blockade in lung cancer. Study information: Patients showed objective responses in roughly 19% of cases and disease control in approximately 28%.

Study-wide results and caveats: Peripheral blood showed expansion of tumor-derived TCR clones after radiotherapy and ipilimumab.

V dropped 5 bases and J dropped 4 bases, with 11 bases sitting between them. Germline CDR1 LNHDA, CDR2 SQIVND (reference sequence). CDR3 length: 13 residues. As for this clone: Its antigen is not identified.

Lung cancer patients with chemo-refractory metastatic non-small-cell disease were given focal radiation plus CTLA-4 blockade with ipilimumab. Clones were sequenced by immunoSEQ multiplex PCR, and TCRdb holds only the in-frame ones, with some missing. Here the sample spans about 48,000 clones, 86% being singletons. This sample comprised peripheral blood, obtained from a patient treated with radiotherapy plus ipilimumab. This sequence joins TRBV19 and TRBJ2-5, with D perhaps matching TRBD1 (5 bases). The sequence was collected from a human donor with non-small cell lung cancer that progressed on radiotherapy plus ipilimumab. Some clones in this sample may be carry-over from other donors' samples. DNA of the CDR3: TGTGCCAGTAGTTTTGACAGATTAGAGACCCAGTACTTC. Its translation: CASSFDRLETQYF.